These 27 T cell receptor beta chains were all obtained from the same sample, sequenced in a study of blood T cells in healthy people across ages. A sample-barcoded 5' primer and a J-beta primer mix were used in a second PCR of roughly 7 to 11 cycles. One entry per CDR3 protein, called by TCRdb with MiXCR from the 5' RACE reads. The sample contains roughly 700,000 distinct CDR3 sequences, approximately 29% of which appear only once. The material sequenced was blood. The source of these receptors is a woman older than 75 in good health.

CDR3 protein: CASSFRDRVYEQYF. As DNA, the CDR3 is TGTGCCAGCAGTTTCCGGGACAGGGTCTACGAGCAGTACTTC. This sequence joins TRBV28 and TRBJ2-7, with 9 bases matching TRBD1. Germline CDR1 MDHEN, CDR2 SYDVKM. The CDR3 has 14 residues. V lost 3 bases, J lost 3 bases, and 3 bases stayed unmatched.

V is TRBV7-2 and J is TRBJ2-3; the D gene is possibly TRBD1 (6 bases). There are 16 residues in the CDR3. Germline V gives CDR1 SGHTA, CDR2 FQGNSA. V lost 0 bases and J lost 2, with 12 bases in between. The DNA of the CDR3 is TGTGCCAGCAGCTTAGCTCCGGACAGATCCACAGATACGCAGTATTTT. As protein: CASSLAPDRSTDTQYF.

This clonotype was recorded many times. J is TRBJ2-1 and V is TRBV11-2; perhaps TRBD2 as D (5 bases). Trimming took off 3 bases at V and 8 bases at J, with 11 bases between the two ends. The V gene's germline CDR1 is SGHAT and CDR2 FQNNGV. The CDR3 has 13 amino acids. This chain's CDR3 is CASSLPGVDEQFF. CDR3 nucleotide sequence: TGTGCCAGCAGCTTGCCCGGGGTCGATGAGCAGTTCTTC.

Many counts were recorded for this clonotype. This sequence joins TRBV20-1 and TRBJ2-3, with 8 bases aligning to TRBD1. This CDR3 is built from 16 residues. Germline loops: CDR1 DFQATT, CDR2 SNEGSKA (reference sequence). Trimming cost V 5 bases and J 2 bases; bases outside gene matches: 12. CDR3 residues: CSARSERDRNTDTQYF. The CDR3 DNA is TGCAGTGCTCGGTCGGAGAGGGACAGGAACACAGATACGCAGTATTTT.

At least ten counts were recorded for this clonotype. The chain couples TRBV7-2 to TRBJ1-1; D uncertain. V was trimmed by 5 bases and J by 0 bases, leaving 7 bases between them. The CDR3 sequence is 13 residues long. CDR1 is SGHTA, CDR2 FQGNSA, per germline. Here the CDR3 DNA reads TGTGCCAGCAGCCCCCGGGTGAACACTGAAGCTTTCTTT. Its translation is CASSPRVNTEAFF.

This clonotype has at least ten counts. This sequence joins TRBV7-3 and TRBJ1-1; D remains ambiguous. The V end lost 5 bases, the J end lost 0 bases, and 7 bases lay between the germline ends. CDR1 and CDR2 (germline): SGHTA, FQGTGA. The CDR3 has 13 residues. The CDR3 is CASSTRMNTEAFF. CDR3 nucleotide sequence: TGTGCCAGCAGCACCAGGATGAACACTGAAGCTTTCTTT.

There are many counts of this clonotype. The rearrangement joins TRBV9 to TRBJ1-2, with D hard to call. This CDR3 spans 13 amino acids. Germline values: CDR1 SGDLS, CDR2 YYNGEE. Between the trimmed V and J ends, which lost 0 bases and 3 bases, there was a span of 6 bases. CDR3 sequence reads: CASSVDGDYGYTF. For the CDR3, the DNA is TGTGCCAGCAGCGTAGACGGGGACTATGGCTACACCTTC.

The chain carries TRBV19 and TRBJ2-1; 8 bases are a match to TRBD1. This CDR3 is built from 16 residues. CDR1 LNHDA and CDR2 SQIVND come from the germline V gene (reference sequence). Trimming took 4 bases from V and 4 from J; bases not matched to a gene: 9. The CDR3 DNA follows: TGTGCCAGTAGTACGCAGGGGGCCCCCCTATACAATGAGCAGTTCTTC. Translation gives CASSTQGAPLYNEQFF.

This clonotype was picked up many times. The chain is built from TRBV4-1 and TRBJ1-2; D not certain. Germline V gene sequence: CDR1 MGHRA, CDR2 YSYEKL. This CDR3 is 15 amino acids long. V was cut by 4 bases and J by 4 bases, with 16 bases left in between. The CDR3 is CASSPDINGFYGYTF. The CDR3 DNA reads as TGCGCCAGCAGCCCCGACATTAACGGTTTCTATGGCTACACCTTC.

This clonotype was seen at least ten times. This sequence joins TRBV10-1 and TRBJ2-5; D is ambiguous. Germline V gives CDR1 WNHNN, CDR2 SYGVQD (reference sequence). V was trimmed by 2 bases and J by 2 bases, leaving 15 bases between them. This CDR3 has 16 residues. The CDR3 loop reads CASSETIIRPQETQYF. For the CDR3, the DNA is TGCGCCAGCAGTGAGACGATCATCCGGCCGCAAGAGACCCAGTACTTC.

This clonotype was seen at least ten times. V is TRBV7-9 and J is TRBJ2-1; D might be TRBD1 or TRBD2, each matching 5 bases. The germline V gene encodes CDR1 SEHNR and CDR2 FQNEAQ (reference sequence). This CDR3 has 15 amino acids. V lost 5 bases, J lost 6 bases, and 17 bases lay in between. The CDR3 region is CASSPNPPGRNEQFF. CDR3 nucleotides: TGTGCCAGCAGCCCCAACCCACCGGGGCGCAATGAGCAGTTCTTC.

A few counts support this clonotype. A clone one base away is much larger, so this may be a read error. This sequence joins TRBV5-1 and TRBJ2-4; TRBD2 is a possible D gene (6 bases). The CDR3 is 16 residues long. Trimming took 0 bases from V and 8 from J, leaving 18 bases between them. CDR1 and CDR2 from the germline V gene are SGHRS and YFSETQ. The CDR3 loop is CASSLGRDRTRDIQYF. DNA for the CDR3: TGCGCCAGCAGCTTGGGGCGGGACCGAACGCGCGACATTCAGTACTTC.

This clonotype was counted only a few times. Here the CDR3 reads CAWSPRTGPVAYEQYF. DNA of the CDR3: TGTGCCTGGAGTCCTCGGACAGGGCCGGTAGCCTACGAGCAGTACTTC. V gene TRBV30 combines with J gene TRBJ2-4, with 8 bases that match TRBD1. The end of the DNA fits TRBJ2-7 better, so the J call may be wrong. The germline V gene has CDR1 GTSNPN and CDR2 SVGIG (reference sequence). CDR3 size: 16 residues.

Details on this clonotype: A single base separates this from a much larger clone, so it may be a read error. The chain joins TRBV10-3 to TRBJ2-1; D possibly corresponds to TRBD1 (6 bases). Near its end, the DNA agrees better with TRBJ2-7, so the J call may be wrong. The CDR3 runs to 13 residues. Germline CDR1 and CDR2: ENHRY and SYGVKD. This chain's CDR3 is CAIQGSSYNEQYF. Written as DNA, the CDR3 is TGTGCCATACAGGGAAGCTCCTACAATGAGCAGTACTTC.

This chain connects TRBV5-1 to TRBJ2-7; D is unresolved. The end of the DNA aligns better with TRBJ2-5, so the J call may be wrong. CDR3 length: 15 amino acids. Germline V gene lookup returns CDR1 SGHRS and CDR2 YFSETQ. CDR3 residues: CASSLEGPVKVTQYF. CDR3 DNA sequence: TGCGCCAGCAGCTTGGAAGGACCAGTAAAAGTGACCCAGTACTTC.

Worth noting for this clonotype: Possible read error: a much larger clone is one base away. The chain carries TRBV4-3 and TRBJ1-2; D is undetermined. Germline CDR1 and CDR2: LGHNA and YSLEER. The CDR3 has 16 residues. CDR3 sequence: CASSQEVINRGYGHTF. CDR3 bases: TGCGCCAGCAGCCAAGAAGTCATAAACAGAGGCTATGGCCACACCTTC.

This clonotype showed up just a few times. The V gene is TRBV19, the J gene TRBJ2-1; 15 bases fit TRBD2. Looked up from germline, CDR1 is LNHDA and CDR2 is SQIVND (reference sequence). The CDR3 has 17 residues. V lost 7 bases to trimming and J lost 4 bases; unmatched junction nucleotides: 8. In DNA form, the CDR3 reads TGTGCCAGTAATACTTTAGGACTAGCGGGGGGGTACAATGAGCAGTTCTTC. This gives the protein CASNTLGLAGGYNEQFF.

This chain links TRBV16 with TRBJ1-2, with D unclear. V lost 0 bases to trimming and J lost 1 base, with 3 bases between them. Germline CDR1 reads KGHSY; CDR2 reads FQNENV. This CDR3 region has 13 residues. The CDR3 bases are TGTGCCAGCAGCCAATCGAATAACTATGGCTACACCTTC. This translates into CASSQSNNYGYTF.

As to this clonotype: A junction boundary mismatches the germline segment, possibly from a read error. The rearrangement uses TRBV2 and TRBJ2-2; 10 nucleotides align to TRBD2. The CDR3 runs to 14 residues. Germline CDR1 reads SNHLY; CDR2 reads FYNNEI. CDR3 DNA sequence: TGTGCCAACAGTGGACTAGCGGTCACCGGGGAGCTGTTTTTT. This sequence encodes CANSGLAVTGELFF.

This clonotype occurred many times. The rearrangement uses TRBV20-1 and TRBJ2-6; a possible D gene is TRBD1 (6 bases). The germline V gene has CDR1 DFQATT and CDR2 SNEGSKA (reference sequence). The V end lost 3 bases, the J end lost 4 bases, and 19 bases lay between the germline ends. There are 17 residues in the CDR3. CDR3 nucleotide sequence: TGCAGTGCTAGTCAGTCAAGGGGGACCGTGGGGGCCAACGTCCTGACTTTC. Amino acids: CSASQSRGTVGANVLTF.

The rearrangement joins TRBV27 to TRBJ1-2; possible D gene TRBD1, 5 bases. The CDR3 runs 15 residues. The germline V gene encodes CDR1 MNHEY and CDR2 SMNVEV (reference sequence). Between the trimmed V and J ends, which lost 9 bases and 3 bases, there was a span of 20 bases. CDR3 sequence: CASLPGLGSDYGYTF. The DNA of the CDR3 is TGTGCCAGTTTGCCAGGGCTTGGATCTGACTATGGCTACACCTTC.

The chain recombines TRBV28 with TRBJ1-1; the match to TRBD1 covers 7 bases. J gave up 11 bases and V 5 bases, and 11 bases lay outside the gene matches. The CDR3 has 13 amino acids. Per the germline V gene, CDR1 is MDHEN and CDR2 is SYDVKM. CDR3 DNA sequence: TGTGCCAGCAGTCTCTCGGACAGGCGCTCGGCTTTCTTT. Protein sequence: CASSLSDRRSAFF.

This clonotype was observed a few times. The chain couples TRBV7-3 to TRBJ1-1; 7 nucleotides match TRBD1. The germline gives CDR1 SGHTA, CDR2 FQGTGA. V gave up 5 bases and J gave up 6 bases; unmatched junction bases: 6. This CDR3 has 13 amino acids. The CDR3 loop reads CASSATGYSEAFF. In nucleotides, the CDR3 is TGTGCCAGCAGCGCGACAGGGTATTCTGAAGCTTTCTTT.

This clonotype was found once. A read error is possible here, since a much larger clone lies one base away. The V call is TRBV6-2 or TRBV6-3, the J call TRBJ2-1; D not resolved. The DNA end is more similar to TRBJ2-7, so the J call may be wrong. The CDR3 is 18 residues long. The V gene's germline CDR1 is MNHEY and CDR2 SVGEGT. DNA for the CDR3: TGTGCCAGCAGTTACCGATCCGACTCCGCTCCCTCCTACAATGAGCAGTACTTC. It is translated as CASSYRSDSAPSYNEQYF.

In DNA, the CDR3 is TGTGCCAGCAGCAAAGGGGGGCGATCCCCCACAGATACGCAGTATTTT. It encodes CASSKGGRSPTDTQYF. The chain employs TRBV21-1 and TRBJ2-3; the table's D call, TRBD1, has no DNA check behind it. TRBV21-1 is a pseudogene. The CDR3 extends over 16 amino acids.

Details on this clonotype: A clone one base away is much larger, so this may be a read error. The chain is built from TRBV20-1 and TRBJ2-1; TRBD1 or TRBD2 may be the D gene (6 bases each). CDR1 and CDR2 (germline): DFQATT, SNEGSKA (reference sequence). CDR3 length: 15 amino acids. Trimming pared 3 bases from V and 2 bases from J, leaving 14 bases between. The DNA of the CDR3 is TGCAGTGCTAGTCCGGTCCGGGGGCCCTACAATGAGCAGTTCTTC. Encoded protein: CSASPVRGPYNEQFF.

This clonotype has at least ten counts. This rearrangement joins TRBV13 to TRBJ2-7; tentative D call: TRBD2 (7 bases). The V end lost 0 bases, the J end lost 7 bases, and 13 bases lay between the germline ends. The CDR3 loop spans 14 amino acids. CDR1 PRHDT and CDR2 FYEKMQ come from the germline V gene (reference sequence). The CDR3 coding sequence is TGTGCCAGCAGCTTAGGCCGGGGGGCCAGAGAGCAGTACTTC. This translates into CASSLGRGAREQYF.